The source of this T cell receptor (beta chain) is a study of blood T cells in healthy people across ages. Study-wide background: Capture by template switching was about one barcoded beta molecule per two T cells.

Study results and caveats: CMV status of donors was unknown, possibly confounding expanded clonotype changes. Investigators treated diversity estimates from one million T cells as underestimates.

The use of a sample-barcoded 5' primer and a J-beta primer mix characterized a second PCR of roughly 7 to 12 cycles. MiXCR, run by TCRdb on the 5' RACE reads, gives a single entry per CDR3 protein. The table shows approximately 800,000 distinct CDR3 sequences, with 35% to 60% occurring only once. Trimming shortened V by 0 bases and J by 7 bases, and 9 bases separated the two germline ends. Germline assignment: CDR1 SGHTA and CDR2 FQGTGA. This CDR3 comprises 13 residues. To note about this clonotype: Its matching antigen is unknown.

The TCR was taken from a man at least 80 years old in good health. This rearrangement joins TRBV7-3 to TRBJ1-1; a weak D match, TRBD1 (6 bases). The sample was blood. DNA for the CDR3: TGTGCCAGCAGCTTAACAGGACAGAGTGAAGCTTTCTTT. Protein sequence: CASSLTGQSEAFF.